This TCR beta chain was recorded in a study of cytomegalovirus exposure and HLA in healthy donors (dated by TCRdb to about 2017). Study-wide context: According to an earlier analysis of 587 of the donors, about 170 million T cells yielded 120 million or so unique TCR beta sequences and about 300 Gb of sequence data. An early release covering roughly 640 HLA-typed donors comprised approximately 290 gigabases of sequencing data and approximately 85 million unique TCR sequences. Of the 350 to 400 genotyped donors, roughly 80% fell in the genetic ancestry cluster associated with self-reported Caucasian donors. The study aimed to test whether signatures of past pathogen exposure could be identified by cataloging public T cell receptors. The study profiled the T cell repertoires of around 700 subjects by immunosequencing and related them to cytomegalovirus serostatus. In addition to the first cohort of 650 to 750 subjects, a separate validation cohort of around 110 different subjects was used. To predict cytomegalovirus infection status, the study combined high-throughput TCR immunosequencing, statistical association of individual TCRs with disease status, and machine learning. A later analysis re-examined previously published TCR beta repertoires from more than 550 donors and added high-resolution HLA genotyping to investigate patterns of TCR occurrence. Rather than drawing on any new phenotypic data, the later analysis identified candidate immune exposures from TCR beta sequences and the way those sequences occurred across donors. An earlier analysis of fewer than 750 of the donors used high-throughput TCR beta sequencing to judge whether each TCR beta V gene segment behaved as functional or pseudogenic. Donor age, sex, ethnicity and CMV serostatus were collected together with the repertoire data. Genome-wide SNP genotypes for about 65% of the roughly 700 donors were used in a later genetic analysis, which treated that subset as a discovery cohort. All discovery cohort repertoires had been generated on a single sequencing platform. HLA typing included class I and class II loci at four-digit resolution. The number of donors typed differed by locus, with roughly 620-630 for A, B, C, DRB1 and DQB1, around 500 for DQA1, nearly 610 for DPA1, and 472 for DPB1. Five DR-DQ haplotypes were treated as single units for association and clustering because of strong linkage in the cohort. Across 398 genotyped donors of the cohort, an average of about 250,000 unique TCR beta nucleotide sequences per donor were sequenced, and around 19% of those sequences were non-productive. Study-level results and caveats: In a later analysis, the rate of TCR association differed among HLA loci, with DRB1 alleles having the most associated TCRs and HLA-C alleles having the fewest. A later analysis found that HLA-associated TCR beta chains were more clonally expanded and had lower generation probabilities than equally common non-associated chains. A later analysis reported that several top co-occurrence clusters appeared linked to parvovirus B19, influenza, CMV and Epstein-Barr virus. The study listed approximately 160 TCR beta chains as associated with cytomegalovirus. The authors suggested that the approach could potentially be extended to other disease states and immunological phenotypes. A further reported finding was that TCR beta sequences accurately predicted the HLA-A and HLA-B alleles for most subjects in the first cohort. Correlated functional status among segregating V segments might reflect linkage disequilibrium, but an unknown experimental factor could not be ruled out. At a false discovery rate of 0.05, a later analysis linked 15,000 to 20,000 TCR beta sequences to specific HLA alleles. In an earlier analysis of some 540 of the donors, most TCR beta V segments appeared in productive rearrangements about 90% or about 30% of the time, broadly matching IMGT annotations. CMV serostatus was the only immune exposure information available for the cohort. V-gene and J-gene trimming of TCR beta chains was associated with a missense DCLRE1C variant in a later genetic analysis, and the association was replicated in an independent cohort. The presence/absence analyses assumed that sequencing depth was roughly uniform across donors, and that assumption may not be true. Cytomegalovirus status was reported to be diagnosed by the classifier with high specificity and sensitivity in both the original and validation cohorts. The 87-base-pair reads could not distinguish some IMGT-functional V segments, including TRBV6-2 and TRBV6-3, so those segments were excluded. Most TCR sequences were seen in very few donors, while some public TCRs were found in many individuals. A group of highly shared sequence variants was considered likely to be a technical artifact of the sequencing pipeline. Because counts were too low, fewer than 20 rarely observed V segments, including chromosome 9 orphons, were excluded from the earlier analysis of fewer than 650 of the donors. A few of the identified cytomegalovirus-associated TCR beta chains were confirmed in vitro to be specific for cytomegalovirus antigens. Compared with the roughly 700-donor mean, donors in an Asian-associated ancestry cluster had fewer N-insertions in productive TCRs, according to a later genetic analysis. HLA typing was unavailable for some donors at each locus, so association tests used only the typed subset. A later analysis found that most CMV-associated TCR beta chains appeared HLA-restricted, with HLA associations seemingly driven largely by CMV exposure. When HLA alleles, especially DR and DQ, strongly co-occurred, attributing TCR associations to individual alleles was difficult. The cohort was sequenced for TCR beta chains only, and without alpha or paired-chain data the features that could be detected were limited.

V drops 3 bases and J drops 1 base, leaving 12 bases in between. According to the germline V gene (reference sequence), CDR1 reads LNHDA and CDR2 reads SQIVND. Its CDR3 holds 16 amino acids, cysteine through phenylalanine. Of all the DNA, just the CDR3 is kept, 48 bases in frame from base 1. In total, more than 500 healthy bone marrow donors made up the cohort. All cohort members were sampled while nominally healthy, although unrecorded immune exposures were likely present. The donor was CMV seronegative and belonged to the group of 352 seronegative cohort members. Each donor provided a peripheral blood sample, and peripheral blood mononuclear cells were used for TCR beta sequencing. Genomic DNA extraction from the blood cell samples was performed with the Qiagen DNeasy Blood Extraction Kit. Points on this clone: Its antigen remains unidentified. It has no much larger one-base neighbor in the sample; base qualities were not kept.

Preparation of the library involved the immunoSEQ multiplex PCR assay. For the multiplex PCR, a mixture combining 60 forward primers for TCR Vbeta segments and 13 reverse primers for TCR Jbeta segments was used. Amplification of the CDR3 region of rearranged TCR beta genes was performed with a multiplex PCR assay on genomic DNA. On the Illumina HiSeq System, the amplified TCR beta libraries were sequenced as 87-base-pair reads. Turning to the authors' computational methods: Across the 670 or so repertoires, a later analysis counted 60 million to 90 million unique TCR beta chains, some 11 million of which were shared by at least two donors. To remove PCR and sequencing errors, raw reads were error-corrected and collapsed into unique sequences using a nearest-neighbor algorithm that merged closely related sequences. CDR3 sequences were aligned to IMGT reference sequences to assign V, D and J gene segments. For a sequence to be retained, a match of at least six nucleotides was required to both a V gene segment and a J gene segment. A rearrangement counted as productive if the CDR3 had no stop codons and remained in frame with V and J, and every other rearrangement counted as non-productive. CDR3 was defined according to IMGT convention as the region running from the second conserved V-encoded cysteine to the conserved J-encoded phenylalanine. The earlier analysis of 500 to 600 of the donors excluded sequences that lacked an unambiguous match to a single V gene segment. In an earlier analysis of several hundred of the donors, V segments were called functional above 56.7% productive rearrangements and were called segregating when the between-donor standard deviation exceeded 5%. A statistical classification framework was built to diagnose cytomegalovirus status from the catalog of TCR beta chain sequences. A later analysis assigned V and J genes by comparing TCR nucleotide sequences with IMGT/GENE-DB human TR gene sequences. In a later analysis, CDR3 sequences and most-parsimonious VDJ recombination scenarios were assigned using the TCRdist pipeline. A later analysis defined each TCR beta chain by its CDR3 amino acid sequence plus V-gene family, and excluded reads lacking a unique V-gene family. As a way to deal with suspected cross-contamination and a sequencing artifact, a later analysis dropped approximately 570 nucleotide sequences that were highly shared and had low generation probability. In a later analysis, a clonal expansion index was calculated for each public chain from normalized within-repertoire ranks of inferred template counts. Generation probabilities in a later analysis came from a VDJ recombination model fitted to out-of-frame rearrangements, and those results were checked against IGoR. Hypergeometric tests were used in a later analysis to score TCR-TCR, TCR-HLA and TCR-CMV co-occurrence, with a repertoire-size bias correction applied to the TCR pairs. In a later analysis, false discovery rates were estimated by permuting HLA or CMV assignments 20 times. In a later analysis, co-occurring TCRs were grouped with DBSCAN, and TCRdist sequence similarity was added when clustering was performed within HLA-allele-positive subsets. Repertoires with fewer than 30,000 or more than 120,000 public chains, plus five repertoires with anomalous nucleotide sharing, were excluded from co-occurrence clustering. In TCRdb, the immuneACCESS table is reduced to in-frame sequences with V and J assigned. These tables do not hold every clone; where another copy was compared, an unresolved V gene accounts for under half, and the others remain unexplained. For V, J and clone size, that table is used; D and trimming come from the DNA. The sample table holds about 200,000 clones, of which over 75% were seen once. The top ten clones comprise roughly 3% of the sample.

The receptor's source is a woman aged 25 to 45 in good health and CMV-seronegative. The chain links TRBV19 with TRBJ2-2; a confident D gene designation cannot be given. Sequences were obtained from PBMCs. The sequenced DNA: TGTGCCAGTAGTATGAGTCATTCCTTGAACACCGGGGAGCTGTTTTTT. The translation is CASSMSHSLNTGELFF. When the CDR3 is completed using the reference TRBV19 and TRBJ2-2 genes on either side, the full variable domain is DGGITQSPKYLFRKEGQNVTLSCEQNLNHDAMYWYRQDPGQGLRLIYYSQIVNDFQKGDIAEGYSVSREKKESFPLTVTSAQKNPTAFYLCASSMSHSLNTGELFFGEGSRLTVL.